Listed below are T cell receptor beta chains from one sample, sequenced in a study of kidney transplant recipient with SARS-CoV-2 infection. One entry per CDR3 protein, called by TCRdb with MiXCR from the reads. The sample shows 200,000 to 300,000 distinct CDR3 sequences, under 35% of them seen only once. The specimen was a blood sample, collected at baseline and around day 120 from a kidney transplant recipient. Every receptor here comes from a young adult male patient who had COVID-19 and was a kidney transplant recipient. Certain T cells may be donor cells from the graft. CDR3s include the opening cysteine and the closing phenylalanine or tryptophan. Each record gives: V gene, J gene, clone size, D gene, CDR3 DNA, CDR3 protein. A D gene is named only where the DNA matches it firmly. Size is omitted from some rows. Given values are once, few, many or a class for expanded clones.

v_gene: TRBV20-1; j_gene: TRBJ1-2; abundance: many; d_gene: -; CDR3nt: TGCAGTGCTAGAGTTGGAATAGACGGCTACACCTTC; CDR3aa: CSARVGIDGYTF
v_gene: TRBV15; j_gene: TRBJ2-3; abundance: -; d_gene: -; CDR3nt: TGTGCCACCAGCAGAGATACCGGTTTTGTGACAGATACGCAGTATTTT; CDR3aa: CATSRDTGFVTDTQYF
v_gene: TRBV9; j_gene: TRBJ2-2; abundance: few; d_gene: -; CDR3nt: TGTGCCAGCAGCGTAAGACTGGGGACCGGGGAGCTGTTTTTT; CDR3aa: CASSVRLGTGELFF
v_gene: TRBV25-1; j_gene: TRBJ1-2; abundance: many; d_gene: -; CDR3nt: TGTGCCAGCAGTTCACAAAGAGAACTGGGAAAGACCTATGGCTACACCTTC; CDR3aa: CASSSQRELGKTYGYTF
v_gene: TRBV20-1; j_gene: TRBJ2-7; abundance: many; d_gene: TRBD2; CDR3nt: TGCAGTGCTAGAGATCAAGCGGGGGCGACCTACGAGCAGTACTTC; CDR3aa: CSARDQAGATYEQYF
v_gene: TRBV12-3/TRBV12-4; j_gene: TRBJ2-2; abundance: many; d_gene: TRBD1; CDR3nt: TGTGCCAGCAGTTTCTGGGGACAGGGGAACACCGGGGAGCTGTTTTTT; CDR3aa: CASSFWGQGNTGELFF
v_gene: TRBV10-2; j_gene: TRBJ2-7; abundance: many; d_gene: TRBD2; CDR3nt: TGCGCCAGCACCCCACGGAGCGGGAGGGGTTACGAGCAGTACTTC; CDR3aa: CASTPRSGRGYEQYF
v_gene: TRBV7-3; j_gene: TRBJ2-1; abundance: -; d_gene: TRBD1; CDR3nt: TGTGCCAGCAGCTTAACCGGGACAGGGGGGTATGAGCAGTTCTTC; CDR3aa: CASSLTGTGGYEQFF
v_gene: TRBV3-1; j_gene: TRBJ2-5; abundance: many; d_gene: -; CDR3nt: TGTGCCAGCAGCCAGGGTTTTCCCATTTCTTTCTCTGAGACCCAGTACTTC; CDR3aa: CASSQGFPISFSETQYF
v_gene: TRBV2; j_gene: TRBJ1-2; abundance: many; d_gene: -; CDR3nt: TGTGCCAGCAGTGTAACCGGCTATGGCTACACCTTC; CDR3aa: CASSVTGYGYTF
v_gene: TRBV7-3; j_gene: TRBJ2-2; abundance: -; d_gene: TRBD2; CDR3nt: TGTGCTAGCAGCCCCCTGAGACTAGCGGGGGGGCCGGGGGAGCTGTTTTTT; CDR3aa: CASSPLRLAGGPGELFF
v_gene: TRBV7-6; j_gene: TRBJ2-7; abundance: many; d_gene: TRBD1; CDR3nt: TGTGCCAGCAGCTTAACAGGGGAATACGAGCAGTACTTC; CDR3aa: CASSLTGEYEQYF
v_gene: TRBV5-4; j_gene: TRBJ1-2; abundance: many; d_gene: TRBD1; CDR3nt: TGTGCCAGCAGGCTACAGGGGGTAGGCTATGGCTACACCTTC; CDR3aa: CASRLQGVGYGYTF
v_gene: TRBV12-3/TRBV12-4; j_gene: TRBJ1-6; abundance: many; d_gene: -; CDR3nt: TGTGCCAGCAGTTTAGGGCAGGTCTATAATTCACCCCTCCACTTT; CDR3aa: CASSLGQVYNSPLHF
v_gene: TRBV27; j_gene: TRBJ1-1; abundance: many; d_gene: -; CDR3nt: TGTGCCAGCAGTTTATCATTTCCGCAAGACAGTGAAGCTTTCTTT; CDR3aa: CASSLSFPQDSEAFF
v_gene: TRBV30; j_gene: TRBJ1-6; abundance: many; d_gene: -; CDR3nt: TGTGCCTGGAGAGTAACGGACGGCCGAAATTCACCCCTCCACTTT; CDR3aa: CAWRVTDGRNSPLHF
v_gene: TRBV29-1; j_gene: TRBJ1-1; abundance: many; d_gene: -; CDR3nt: TGCAGCGTTCGCAGCCCCAGGGTCCCTGAAGCTTTCTTT; CDR3aa: CSVRSPRVPEAFF
v_gene: TRBV6-5; j_gene: TRBJ2-1; abundance: -; d_gene: -; CDR3nt: TGTGCCAGCAGCCGCTTTCACGGGGGAAATGAGCAGTTCTTC; CDR3aa: CASSRFHGGNEQFF
v_gene: TRBV12-3/TRBV12-4; j_gene: TRBJ1-1; abundance: many; d_gene: -; CDR3nt: TGTGCCAGCAGTTCACAGGTAAGATGGACTGAAGCTTTCTTT; CDR3aa: CASSSQVRWTEAFF
v_gene: TRBV18; j_gene: TRBJ1-1; abundance: many; d_gene: TRBD1; CDR3nt: TGTGCCAGCTCACAACAGGGGGCTAGGGGGGACACTGAAGCTTTCTTT; CDR3aa: CASSQQGARGDTEAFF
v_gene: TRBV29-1; j_gene: TRBJ2-7; abundance: many; d_gene: -; CDR3nt: TGCAGCGTTGAAGATACAGGGAAGTCCTACGAGCAGTACTTC; CDR3aa: CSVEDTGKSYEQYF
v_gene: TRBV6-6; j_gene: TRBJ2-7; abundance: many; d_gene: TRBD1; CDR3nt: TGTGCCAGCAGCACCTCTCAGGGGGCTGTCGAGCAGTACTTC; CDR3aa: CASSTSQGAVEQYF
v_gene: TRBV12-3/TRBV12-4; j_gene: TRBJ2-1; abundance: -; d_gene: -; CDR3nt: TGTGCCAGCAGCCCCGGAGGGGCAGGGCATTCCTCCTACAATGAGCAGTTCTTC; CDR3aa: CASSPGGAGHSSYNEQFF